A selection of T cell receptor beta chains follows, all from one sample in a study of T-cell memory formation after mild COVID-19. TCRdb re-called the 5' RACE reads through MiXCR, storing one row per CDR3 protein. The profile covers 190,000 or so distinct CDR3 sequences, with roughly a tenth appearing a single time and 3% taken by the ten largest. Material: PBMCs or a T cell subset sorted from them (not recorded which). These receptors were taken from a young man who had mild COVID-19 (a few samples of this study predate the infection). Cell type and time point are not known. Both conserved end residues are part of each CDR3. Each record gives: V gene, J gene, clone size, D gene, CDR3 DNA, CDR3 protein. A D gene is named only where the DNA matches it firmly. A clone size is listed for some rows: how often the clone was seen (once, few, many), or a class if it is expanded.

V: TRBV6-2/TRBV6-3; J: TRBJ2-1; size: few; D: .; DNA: TGTGCCAGCAGTTATGGGCGGAACAATGAGCAGTTCTTC; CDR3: CASSYGRNNEQFF
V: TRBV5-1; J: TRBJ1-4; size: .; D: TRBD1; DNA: TGCGCCAGCAGCCCGGAAGGTAGGGGGCCATCCGAAAAACTGTTTTTT; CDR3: CASSPEGRGPSEKLFF
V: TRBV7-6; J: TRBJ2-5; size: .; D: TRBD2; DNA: TGTGCCAGCAGCTTAGCTCCTAGCGGGGGTTTGGAGACCCAGTACTTC; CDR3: CASSLAPSGGLETQYF
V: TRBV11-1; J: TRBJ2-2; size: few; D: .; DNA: TGTGCCAGCAGCTGGGGTGGGACCGGGGAGCTGTTTTTT; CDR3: CASSWGGTGELFF
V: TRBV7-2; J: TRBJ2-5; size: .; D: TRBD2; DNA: TGTGCCAGCAGCACCGATAGCGGGGGGAAGACCCAGTACTTC; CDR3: CASSTDSGGKTQYF
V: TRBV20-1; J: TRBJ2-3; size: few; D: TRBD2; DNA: TGCAGTGCTAGAGACTTTCGCATAGCGGGGGGGCGAGATACGCAGTATTTT; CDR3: CSARDFRIAGGRDTQYF
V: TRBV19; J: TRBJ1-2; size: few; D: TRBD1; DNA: TGTGCCAGTAGTATCGGGGTGATTGGACAGGGGAGAAGTGGCTACACCTTC; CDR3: CASSIGVIGQGRSGYTF
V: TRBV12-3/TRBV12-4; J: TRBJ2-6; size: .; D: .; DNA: TGTGCCAGCAGTTTAGCTATGGCTGGGGCCAACGTCCTGACTTTC; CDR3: CASSLAMAGANVLTF
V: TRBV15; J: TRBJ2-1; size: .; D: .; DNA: TGTGCCACCAGCAGAGATCTTTTGGGGACTGTAGCTGAGCAGTTCTTC; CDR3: CATSRDLLGTVAEQFF
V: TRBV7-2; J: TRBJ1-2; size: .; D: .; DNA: TGTGCCAGCAGCTTAGCGCGGCGAGATGGCTACACCTTC; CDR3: CASSLARRDGYTF
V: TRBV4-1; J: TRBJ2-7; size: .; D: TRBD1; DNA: TGCGCCAGCAGCCCCAAGGGACAGGGCGGCGAGCAGTACTTC; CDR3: CASSPKGQGGEQYF
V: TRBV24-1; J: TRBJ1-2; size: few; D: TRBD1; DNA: TGTGCCACCAGTGATGCTAGACAGGGAGCTTCCTATGGCTACACCTTC; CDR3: CATSDARQGASYGYTF
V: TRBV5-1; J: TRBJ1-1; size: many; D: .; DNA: TGCGCCAGCCGTCCCTTCGAGGGAGAGACTGAAGCTTTCTTT; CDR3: CASRPFEGETEAFF
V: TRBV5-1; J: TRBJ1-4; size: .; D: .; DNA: TGCGCCAGCAGCCTTCAGGGAAGTGTCGGCGAAAAACTGTTTTTT; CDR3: CASSLQGSVGEKLFF
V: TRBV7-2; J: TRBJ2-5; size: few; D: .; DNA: TGTGCCAGCAGCTCACAAATTGGGACCCAGTACTTC; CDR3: CASSSQIGTQYF
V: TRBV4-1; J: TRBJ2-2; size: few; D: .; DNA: TGCGCCAGCAGCCTAACACAGGGTCCGAACACCGGGGAGCTGTTTTTT; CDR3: CASSLTQGPNTGELFF
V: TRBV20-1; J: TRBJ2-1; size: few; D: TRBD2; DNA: TGCAGTGCTTCTAGCGGCTCCTACAATGAGCAGTTCTTC; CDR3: CSASSGSYNEQFF
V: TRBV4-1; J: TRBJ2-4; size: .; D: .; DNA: TGCGCCAGCAGCCAAGATCCTGGGGACATTCAGTACTTC; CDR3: CASSQDPGDIQYF
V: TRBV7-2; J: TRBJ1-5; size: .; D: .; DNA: TGTGCCAGCAGCTTATCTCCAGGGCTTGGCCAGCCCCAGCATTTT; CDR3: CASSLSPGLGQPQHF
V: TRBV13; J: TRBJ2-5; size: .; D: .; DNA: TGTGCCAGCAGCCGGGGCGAGGGAAGTGGGCAAGAGACCCAGTACTTC; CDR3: CASSRGEGSGQETQYF
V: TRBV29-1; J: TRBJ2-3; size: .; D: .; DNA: TGCAGCGTGGGGACGGAACTAACAGATACGCAGTATTTT; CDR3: CSVGTELTDTQYF
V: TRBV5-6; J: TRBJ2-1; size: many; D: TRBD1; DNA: TGTGCCAGCAGCCTGGGACAGGGCCCTGGGGATGAGCAGTTCTTC; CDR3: CASSLGQGPGDEQFF
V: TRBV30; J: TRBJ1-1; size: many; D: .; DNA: TGTGCCTGGAGTGTTCAGGGATCGGCTTTCTTT; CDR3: CAWSVQGSAFF
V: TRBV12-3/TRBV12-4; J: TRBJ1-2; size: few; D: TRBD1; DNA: TGTGCCAGCAGCTCTATGGGACAGGCGGGAGCTTATGGCTACACCTTC; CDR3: CASSSMGQAGAYGYTF
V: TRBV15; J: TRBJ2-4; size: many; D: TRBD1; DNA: TGTGCCACCAGCACACCGGGACAGGGAAACATTCAGTACTTC; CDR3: CATSTPGQGNIQYF
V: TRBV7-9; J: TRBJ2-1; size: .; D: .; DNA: TGTGCCAGCAGCTTAGTAGCTCTAGCTAAGGACTACAATGAGCAGTTCTTC; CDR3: CASSLVALAKDYNEQFF
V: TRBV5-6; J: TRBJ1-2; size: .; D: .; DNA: TGTGCCAGCAGCTTGGACTTGGATGGTGGCTACACCTTC; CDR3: CASSLDLDGGYTF
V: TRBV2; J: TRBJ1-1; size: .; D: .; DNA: TGTGCCAGCAATCTAGAAGGGGCCAACACTGAAGCTTTCTTT; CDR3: CASNLEGANTEAFF
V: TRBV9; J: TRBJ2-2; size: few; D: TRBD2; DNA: TGTGCCAGCAGCGTAGATCCTAGCGGCCCCACCGGGGAGCTGTTTTTT; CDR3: CASSVDPSGPTGELFF
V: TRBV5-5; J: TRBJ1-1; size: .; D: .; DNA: TGTGCCAGCAGCTGGGGACGGCTTGCGGCTGAAGCTTTCTTT; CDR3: CASSWGRLAAEAFF
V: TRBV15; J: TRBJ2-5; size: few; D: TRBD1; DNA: TGTGCCACCAGCAGAGAGAAACCGGGACAGGGAAGGATGGAGACCCAGTACTTC; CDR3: CATSREKPGQGRMETQYF
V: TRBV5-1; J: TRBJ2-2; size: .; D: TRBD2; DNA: TGCGCCAGCAGCCCCAGCGGGGTGATAAACACCGGGGAGCTGTTTTTT; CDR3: CASSPSGVINTGELFF
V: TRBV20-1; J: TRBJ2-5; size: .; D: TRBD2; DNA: TGCAGTGCTAGAGATAGTAGCGGGGCCCCGGAGACCCAGTACTTC; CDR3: CSARDSSGAPETQYF
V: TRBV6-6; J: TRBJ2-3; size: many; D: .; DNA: TGTGCCAGCAGTCCCTCTGGGGGTTTCGCAGATACGCAGTATTTT; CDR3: CASSPSGGFADTQYF
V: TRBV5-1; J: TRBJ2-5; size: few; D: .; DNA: TGCGCCAGCAGCTTGGAGTCCCAAGAGACCCAGTACTTC; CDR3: CASSLESQETQYF
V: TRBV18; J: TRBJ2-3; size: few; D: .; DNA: TGTGCCAGCTCACCTTTGGACACAGATACGCAGTATTTT; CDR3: CASSPLDTDTQYF
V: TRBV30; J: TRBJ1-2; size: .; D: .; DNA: TGTGCCTGGAGTGTAGGGCTTAACTATGGCTACACCTTC; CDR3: CAWSVGLNYGYTF
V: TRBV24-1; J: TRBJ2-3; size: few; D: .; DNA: TGTGCCACCAGTGATTTGTCTGGAGATACGCAGTATTTT; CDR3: CATSDLSGDTQYF
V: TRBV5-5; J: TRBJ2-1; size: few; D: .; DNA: TGTGCCAGCAGCTTGGGGGCCCGGGTAACCTACAATGAGCAGTTCTTC; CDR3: CASSLGARVTYNEQFF
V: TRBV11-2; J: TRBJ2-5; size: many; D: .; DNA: TGTGCCAGCAGCTTGTTATCGCGGTCGGAGGTAGAGACCCAGTACTTC; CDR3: CASSLLSRSEVETQYF
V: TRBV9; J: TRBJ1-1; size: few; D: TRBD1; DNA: TGTGCCAGCAGCGTAGGGTCCGGACAGGGATCGGCTGAAGCTTTCTTT; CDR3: CASSVGSGQGSAEAFF
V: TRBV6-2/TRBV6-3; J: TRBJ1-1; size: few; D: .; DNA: TGTGCCAGCAGTTACGAACGCGGCCTTGAAGCTTTCTTT; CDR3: CASSYERGLEAFF
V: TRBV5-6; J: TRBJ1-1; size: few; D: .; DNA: TGTGCCAGCAGCTCCCAAGGGGTGGACACTGAAGCTTTCTTT; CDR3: CASSSQGVDTEAFF
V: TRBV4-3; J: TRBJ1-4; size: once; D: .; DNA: TGCGCCAGCAGCCACGCAGAGGCAACTAATGAAAAACTGTTTTTT; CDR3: CASSHAEATNEKLFF
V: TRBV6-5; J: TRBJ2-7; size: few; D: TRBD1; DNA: TGTGCCAGCAGGTCGGGACAGAGCTCCTACGAGCAGTACTTC; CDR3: CASRSGQSSYEQYF
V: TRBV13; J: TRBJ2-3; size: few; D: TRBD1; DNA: TGTGCCAGCAGCACCCTCCGGGACAGGGGAGTGCAAGATACGCAGTATTTT; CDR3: CASSTLRDRGVQDTQYF
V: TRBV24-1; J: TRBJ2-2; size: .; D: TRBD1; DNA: TGTGCCACCAGTGTGGAGACAGGGGCAGCCGGGGAGCTGTTTTTT; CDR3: CATSVETGAAGELFF
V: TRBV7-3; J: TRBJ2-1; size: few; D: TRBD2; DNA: TGTGCCAGCAGCCCCGGCGGGGGTGAGCAGTTCTTC; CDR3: CASSPGGGEQFF
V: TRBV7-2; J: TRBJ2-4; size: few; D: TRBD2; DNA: TGTGCCAGCAGCGCCTTCCAGGGGCTAGCGGGGGGGCCTTCAACCGCTTATGCCAAAAACATTCAGTACTTC; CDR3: CASSAFQGLAGGPSTAYAKNIQYF
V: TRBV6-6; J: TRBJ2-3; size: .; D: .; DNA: TGTGCCAGCAGTTTCAGGACCCGGGGCACAGATACGCAGTATTTT; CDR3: CASSFRTRGTDTQYF
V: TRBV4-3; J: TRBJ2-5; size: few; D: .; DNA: TGCGCCAGCAGCCAAGGGACCCTTGGCAGGGGCCTAGGGGAGACCCAGTACTTC; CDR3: CASSQGTLGRGLGETQYF
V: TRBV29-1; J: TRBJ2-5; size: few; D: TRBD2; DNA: TGCAGCGTTGGGTCACTAGCGGGAGAGACCCAGTACTTC; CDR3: CSVGSLAGETQYF
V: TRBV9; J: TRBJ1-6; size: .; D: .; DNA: TGTGCCAGCAGCGTATCGAGTTCATATTCACCCCTCCACTTT; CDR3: CASSVSSSYSPLHF